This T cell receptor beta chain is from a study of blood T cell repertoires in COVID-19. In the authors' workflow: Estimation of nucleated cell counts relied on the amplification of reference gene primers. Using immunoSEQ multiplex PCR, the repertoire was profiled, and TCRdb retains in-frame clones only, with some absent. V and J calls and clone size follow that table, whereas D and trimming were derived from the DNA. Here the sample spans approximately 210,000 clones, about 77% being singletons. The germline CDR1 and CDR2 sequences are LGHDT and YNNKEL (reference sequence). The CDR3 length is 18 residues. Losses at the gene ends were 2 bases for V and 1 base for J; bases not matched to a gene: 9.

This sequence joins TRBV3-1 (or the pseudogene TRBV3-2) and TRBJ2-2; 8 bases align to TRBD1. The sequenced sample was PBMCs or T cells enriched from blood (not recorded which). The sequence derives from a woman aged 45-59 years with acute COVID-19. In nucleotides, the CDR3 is TGTGCCAGCAGCCAACGAAGGATTGGGACAGGGAACACCGGGGAGCTGTTTTTT. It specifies CASSQRRIGTGNTGELFF.